This T cell receptor (beta chain) was identified during a study of early stage breast cancer tumors. Across the whole study: Most invasive tumors, about 70% of the 16, were ER+/PR+/HER2-.

Assay used: immunoSEQ multiplex PCR; TCRdb lists only in-frame clones, some missing. This sample has about 38,000 clones, with approximately 69% found just once. The sequence derives from a person between 55 and 69 years old with breast cancer. The sequenced material came from blood.

The CDR3 sequence is CASRKQGGNYGYTF. For the CDR3, the DNA is TGTGCCAGCAGGAAACAGGGAGGTAACTATGGCTACACCTTC. This chain connects TRBV2 to TRBJ1-2, with a weak D call TRBD1 (6 bases). V was trimmed by 6 bases and J by 1 base, leaving 12 bases between them. Germline-derived CDR1 and CDR2 are SNHLY and FYNNEI. The CDR3 runs to 14 residues.